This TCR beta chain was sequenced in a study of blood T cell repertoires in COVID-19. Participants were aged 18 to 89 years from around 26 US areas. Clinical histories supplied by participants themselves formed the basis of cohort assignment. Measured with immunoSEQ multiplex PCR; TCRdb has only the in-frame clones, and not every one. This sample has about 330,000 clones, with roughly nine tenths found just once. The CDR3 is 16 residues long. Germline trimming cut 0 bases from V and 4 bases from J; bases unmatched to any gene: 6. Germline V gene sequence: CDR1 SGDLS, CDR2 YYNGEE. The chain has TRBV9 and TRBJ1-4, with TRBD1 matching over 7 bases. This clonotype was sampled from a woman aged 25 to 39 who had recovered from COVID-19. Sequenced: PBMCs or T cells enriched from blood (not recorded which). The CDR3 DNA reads TGTGCCAGCAGCGTAGGGCCGGGACAGTATAATGAAAAACTGTTTTTT. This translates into CASSVGPGQYNEKLFF. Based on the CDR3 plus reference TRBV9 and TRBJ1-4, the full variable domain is DSGVTQTPKHLITATGQRVTLRCSPRSGDLSVYWYQQSLDQGLQFLIQYYNGEERAKGNILERFSAQQFPDLHSELNLSSLELGDSALYFCASSVGPGQYNEKLFFGSGTQLSVL.